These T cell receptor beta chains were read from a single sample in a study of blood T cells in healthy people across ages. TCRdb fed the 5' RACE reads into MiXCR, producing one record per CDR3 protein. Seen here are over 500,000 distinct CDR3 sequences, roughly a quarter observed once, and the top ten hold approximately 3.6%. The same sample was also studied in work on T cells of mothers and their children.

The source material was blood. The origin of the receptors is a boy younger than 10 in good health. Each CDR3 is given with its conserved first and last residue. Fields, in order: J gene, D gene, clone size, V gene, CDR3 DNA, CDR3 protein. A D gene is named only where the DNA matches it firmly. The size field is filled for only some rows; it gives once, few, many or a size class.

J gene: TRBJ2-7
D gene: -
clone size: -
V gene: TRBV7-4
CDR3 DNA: TGTGCCAGCAGCTCCCCTCCTTGGTACGAGCAGTACTTC
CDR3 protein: CASSSPPWYEQYF

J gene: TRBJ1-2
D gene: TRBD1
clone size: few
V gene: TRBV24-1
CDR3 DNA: TGTGCCACCAGTGATTTGCTTACAGGGGAGGATGGCTACACCTTC
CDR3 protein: CATSDLLTGEDGYTF

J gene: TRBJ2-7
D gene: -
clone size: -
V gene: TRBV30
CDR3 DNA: TGTGCCTGGAGTGCGACGGACTACGAGCAGTACTTC
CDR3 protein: CAWSATDYEQYF

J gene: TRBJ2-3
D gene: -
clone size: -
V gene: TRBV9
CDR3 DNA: TGTGTCAGCAGCGTAGGAGTATTTGCAGATACGCAGTATTTT
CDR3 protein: CVSSVGVFADTQYF

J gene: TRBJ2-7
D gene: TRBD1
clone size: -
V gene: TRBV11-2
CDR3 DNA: TGTGCCAGCAGCCCCGGGACAGGGGGAAACTACGAGCAGTACTTC
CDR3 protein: CASSPGTGGNYEQYF

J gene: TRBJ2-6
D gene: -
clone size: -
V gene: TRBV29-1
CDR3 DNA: TGCAGCGTTGTAGAGGGTTCTGGGGCCAACGTCCTGACTTTC
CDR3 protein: CSVVEGSGANVLTF

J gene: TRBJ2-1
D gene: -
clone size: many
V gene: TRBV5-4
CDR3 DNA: TGCGCCAGCAGCTTTTCCAATGAGCAGTTCTTC
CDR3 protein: CASSFSNEQFF

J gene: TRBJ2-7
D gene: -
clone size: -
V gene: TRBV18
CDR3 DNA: TGTGCCAGCTCACGAGCTGTGGGCGACGAGCAGTACTTC
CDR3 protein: CASSRAVGDEQYF

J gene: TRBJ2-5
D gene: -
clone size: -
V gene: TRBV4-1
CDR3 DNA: TGCGCCAGCAGCCAAGATGTGTCGGGATGGACCCAGTACTTC
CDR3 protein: CASSQDVSGWTQYF

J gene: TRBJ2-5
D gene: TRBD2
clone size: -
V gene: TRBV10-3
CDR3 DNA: TGTGCCATCAGTGCTAGCGGGAGCTCAGAGACCCAGTACTTC
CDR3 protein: CAISASGSSETQYF

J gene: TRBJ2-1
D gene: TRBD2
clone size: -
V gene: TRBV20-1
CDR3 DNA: TGCAGTGCTAGTCGACTAGCGGGAACTTTTTACAATGAGCAGTTCTTC
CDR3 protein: CSASRLAGTFYNEQFF

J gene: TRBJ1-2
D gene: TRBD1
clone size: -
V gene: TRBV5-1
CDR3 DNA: TGCGCCAGCAGCCAGACAGGGTTTATTAACTATGGCTACACCTTC
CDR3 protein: CASSQTGFINYGYTF

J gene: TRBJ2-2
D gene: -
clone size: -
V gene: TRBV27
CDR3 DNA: TGTGCCAGCAGTCAAGGGAGGAGCGGCACCGGGGAACTGTTTTTT
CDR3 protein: CASSQGRSGTGELFF

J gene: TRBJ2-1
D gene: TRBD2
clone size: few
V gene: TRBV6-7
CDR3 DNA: TGTGCCAGCAGTTACGAGAGAGGAACTAGCGGGAGGGCCGTATGGAATGAGCAGTTCTTC
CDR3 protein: CASSYERGTSGRAVWNEQFF

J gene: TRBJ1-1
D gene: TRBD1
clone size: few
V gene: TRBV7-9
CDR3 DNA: TGTGCCAGCAGCTTAGAGACAGGGGGGACTGAAGCTTTCTTT
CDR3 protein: CASSLETGGTEAFF

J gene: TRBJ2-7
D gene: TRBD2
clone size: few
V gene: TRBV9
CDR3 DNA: TGTGCCAGCAGCGTAGGGGTAGCGGGAGTCTACGAGCAGTACTTC
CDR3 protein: CASSVGVAGVYEQYF

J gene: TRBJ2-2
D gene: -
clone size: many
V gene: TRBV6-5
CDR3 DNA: TGTGCCAGCAGCTTTGGGGCCGGGGAGCTGTTTTTT
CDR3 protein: CASSFGAGELFF

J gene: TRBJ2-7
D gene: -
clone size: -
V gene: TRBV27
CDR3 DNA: TGTGCCAGCAGTTTTACAGGGAGAACCGAGCAGTACTTC
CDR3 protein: CASSFTGRTEQYF

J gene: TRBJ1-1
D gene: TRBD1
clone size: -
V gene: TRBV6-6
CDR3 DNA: TGTGCCAGCGTCAACACCCGACAGGGAAACACTGAAGCTTTCTTT
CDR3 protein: CASVNTRQGNTEAFF

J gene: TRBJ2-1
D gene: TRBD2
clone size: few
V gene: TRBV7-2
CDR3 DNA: TGTGCCAGCAGCTTACCAGGGACTAGCGGGAGCGATGAGCAGTTCTTC
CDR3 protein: CASSLPGTSGSDEQFF

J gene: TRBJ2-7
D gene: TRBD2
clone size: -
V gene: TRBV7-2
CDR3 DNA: TGTGCCAGCAGCTTAGGTGGGACTAGCGGGAGGAGCTACGAGCAGTACTTC
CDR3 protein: CASSLGGTSGRSYEQYF

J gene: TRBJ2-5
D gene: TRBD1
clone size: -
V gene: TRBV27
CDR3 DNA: TGTGCCAGCAGTTTCGCCCCGGGACAGGGGGCTTATGAGCAGTACTTC
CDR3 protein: CASSFAPGQGAYEQYF